The 26 T cell receptor beta chains listed next were all sequenced from one sample in a study of naive and memory T cell subsets. Treatment: skin biopsy from PPD injection site in Mantoux-positive individual. A UMI-containing oligonucleotide was joined by 3' ligation to the TCR cDNA template. Amplification of ligated cDNA took four PCR rounds with SP2 and nested alpha and beta constant primers. TCRdb processed the UMI-ligation and nested PCR reads anew with MiXCR; each CDR3 protein has one entry. The sample has some 21,000 distinct CDR3 sequences; approximately 6.5% are singletons. The sequenced sample was skin, obtained from a tuberculin skin test site. The receptor source for this set is an adult in good health.

For this clonotype: A much larger clone lies one base from this, so it may be a read error. The chain employs TRBV3-1 and TRBJ2-7; D remains ambiguous. Germline V gives CDR1 LGHDT, CDR2 YNNKEL (reference sequence). The CDR3 is 13 residues long. As DNA, the CDR3 is TGTGCCGGCAGCCAACAGACCTCCGGGGAGCAGTACTTC. As protein: CAGSQQTSGEQYF.

This clonotype rates as medium-sized (0.01 to 0.1%). This chain uses TRBV4-3 with TRBJ2-3, with 7 nucleotides matching TRBD2. CDR3 size: 14 residues. CDR1 LGHNA and CDR2 YSLEER come from the germline V gene. J gave up 8 bases and V 0 bases, and 5 bases lay outside the gene matches. CDR3 in amino acids: CASSQEGEGPTQYF. The CDR3 region has the DNA TGCGCCAGCAGCCAAGAAGGGGAGGGGCCTACGCAGTATTTT.

This clonotype has a handful of counts. The chain couples TRBV7-2 to TRBJ2-1; D is ambiguous. The germline V gene encodes CDR1 SGHTA and CDR2 FQGNSA. The CDR3 consists of 16 residues. V lost 1 base to trimming and J lost 0 bases, with 10 bases between them. CDR3 loop: CASSLERASSYNEQFF. The CDR3 DNA sequence: TGTGCCAGCAGCTTAGAACGCGCCAGCTCCTACAATGAGCAGTTCTTC.

The rearrangement links TRBV6-1 to TRBJ2-1, with 10 bases lining up with TRBD1. The V segment lost 5 bases and the J segment 6 bases; nucleotides outside the gene matches: 19. CDR3 size: 19 residues. CDR1 is MNHNS, CDR2 SASEGT, per germline. This CDR3 is CASSPGTGATGLAGNEQFF. The CDR3 DNA is TGTGCCAGCAGTCCAGGGACAGGGGCGACCGGACTAGCCGGCAATGAGCAGTTCTTC.

This clonotype was found many times. This chain joins TRBV12-3 or TRBV12-4 and TRBJ2-5; maybe TRBD2 (5 bases). The CDR3 runs 14 residues. The V and J ends lost 2 bases and 0 bases respectively, with 7 bases between them. The CDR3 region is CASSLIANQETQYF. Here the CDR3 DNA reads TGTGCCAGCAGTTTAATAGCGAACCAAGAGACCCAGTACTTC.

This clonotype was counted between two and nine times. The V call is TRBV19, the J call TRBJ1-3, with no clear D. The CDR3 runs to 16 residues. Per the germline V gene, CDR1 is LNHDA and CDR2 is SQIVND (reference sequence). Trimming pared 4 bases from V and 0 bases from J, leaving 13 bases between. The DNA of the CDR3 is TGTGCCAGTAGTACAACCACAAGGAGCTCTGGAAACACCATATATTTT. It codes for CASSTTTRSSGNTIYF.

This clonotype was seen repeatedly, ten times or more. The chain employs TRBV16 and TRBJ1-3; 7 bases are a match to TRBD1. Trimming took 2 bases from V and 3 from J; bases not matched to a gene: 4. CDR1 is KGHSY and CDR2 is FQNENV in the germline V gene. The CDR3 has 15 residues. As DNA, the CDR3 is TGTGCCAGCAGCCAACAACAGGGGATTGGAAACACCATATATTTT. Its translation: CASSQQQGIGNTIYF.

This clonotype was seen ten or more times. The chain carries TRBV5-4 and TRBJ2-2; D is unresolved. The CDR3 sequence is 13 residues long. In germline, CDR1 is SGHNT, CDR2 YYREEE (reference sequence). V was pared by 0 bases and J by 7 bases, with 7 bases between. CDR3 nucleotides: TGTGCCAGCAGCTTGGACCCAGGCGGGGAGCTGTTTTTT. Protein sequence: CASSLDPGGELFF. The full variable domain, completed using reference TRBV5-4 and TRBJ2-2, is ETGVTQSPTHLIKTRGQQVTLRCSSQSGHNTVSWYQQALGQGPQFIFQYYREEENGRGNFPPRFSGLQFPNYSSELNVNALELDDSALYLCASSLDPGGELFFGEGSRLTVL.

This clonotype has at least ten counts. The genes are TRBV20-1 and TRBJ1-2, with a weak D call TRBD1 (5 bases). Trimming left V 0 bases short and J 3 bases short, with 5 bases between. CDR1 is DFQATT, CDR2 SNEGSKA, per germline (reference sequence). The CDR3 extends over 12 amino acids. Written as DNA, the CDR3 is TGCAGTGCTAGAGAGGGGGACTATGGCTACACCTTC. It yields the protein CSAREGDYGYTF.

This clonotype came up many times. The V gene is TRBV7-9, the J gene TRBJ1-1; TRBD1 might be the D (5 bases). Deletions cut 5 bases from V and 1 base from J, with 11 bases between. This CDR3 region has 14 residues. CDR1 and CDR2 from the germline V gene are SEHNR and FQNEAQ (reference sequence). CDR3 residues: CASSRTGGNTEAFF. Written as DNA, the CDR3 is TGTGCCAGCAGCCGCACCGGGGGGAACACTGAAGCTTTCTTT.

The chain is built from TRBV6-6 and TRBJ1-2, with D perhaps matching TRBD1 (5 bases). Trimming pared 3 bases from V and 0 bases from J, leaving 14 bases between. There are 16 residues in the CDR3. CDR1 MNHNY and CDR2 SVGAGI come from the germline V gene (reference sequence). CDR3 loop: CASSYFLTDTNYGYTF. CDR3 sequence (DNA): TGTGCCAGCAGTTATTTCCTGACAGATACTAACTATGGCTACACCTTC.

V usage is TRBV27 and J usage is TRBJ2-3; D is tentatively TRBD1 or TRBD2 (6 bases each). Per germline, CDR1 MNHEY and CDR2 SMNVEV (reference sequence). V was cut by 8 bases and J by 4 bases, with 16 bases left in between. The CDR3 loop spans 14 amino acids. CDR3 bases: TGTGCCAGCGTAAAACGAGGGGGGTCAGATACGCAGTATTTT. Translating it yields CASVKRGGSDTQYF.

There are many counts of this clonotype. The J gene is TRBJ2-1, the V gene TRBV4-3; 12 nucleotides agree with TRBD2. J lost 9 bases, V lost 1 base, and 10 bases had no gene match. The CDR3 consists of 17 residues. Germline CDR1 is LGHNA and CDR2 is YSLEER. CDR3 DNA sequence: TGCGCCAGCAGCCAAGGGGCGTACCTAGCGGGAGGGGTTGAGCAGTTCTTC. Encoded protein: CASSQGAYLAGGVEQFF.

Many counts were recorded for this clonotype. This chain joins TRBV3-1 and TRBJ2-1; 7 bases agree with TRBD1. Germline assignment: CDR1 LGHDT and CDR2 YNNKEL (reference sequence). Unmatched junction bases numbered 10, after V lost 4 bases and J lost 4 bases. This CDR3 spans 16 amino acids. CDR3 nucleotide sequence: TGTGCCAGCAGCCCACCGGGACAGAAGTTGTACAATGAGCAGTTCTTC. The encoded protein is CASSPPGQKLYNEQFF.

The sample holds a few counts of this clonotype. The CDR3 bases are TGTGCCTGGAGCCGGACGGAGGGAGGGACCCAGTACTTC. It codes for CAWSRTEGGTQYF. This chain joins TRBV30 and TRBJ2-5; perhaps TRBD2 as D (6 bases). This CDR3 is built from 13 residues. Germline loops: CDR1 GTSNPN, CDR2 SVGIG (reference sequence). V lost 3 bases, J lost 7 bases, and 15 bases lay in between.

CDR3 region: CASSYSSGRSYEQYF. CDR3 nucleotide sequence: TGTGCCAGCAGTTATTCTAGCGGGAGATCCTACGAGCAGTACTTC. V gene TRBV6-5 combines with J gene TRBJ2-7; TRBD2 aligns across 10 bases. V dropped 3 bases and J dropped 1; count of bases not matched to a gene: 3. The length of the CDR3 is 15 residues. Germline values: CDR1 MNHEY, CDR2 SVGAGI.

There are many counts of this clonotype. This rearrangement joins TRBV7-2 to TRBJ2-3, with 9 bases identical to TRBD1. Germline trimming cut 3 bases from V and 2 bases from J; bases unmatched to any gene: 3. From germline, CDR1 is SGHTA and CDR2 FQGNSA. The CDR3 runs to 15 residues. The CDR3 DNA follows: TGTGCCAGCAGCTTCACAGGGGGCTACACAGATACGCAGTATTTT. Translated, it gives CASSFTGGYTDTQYF.

The chain couples TRBV20-1 to TRBJ1-6, with 10 bases aligning to TRBD1. The CDR3 sequence is 12 residues long. In germline, CDR1 is DFQATT, CDR2 SNEGSKA (reference sequence). V trimming: 5 bases; J trimming: 8 bases; junction bases outside the gene matches: 0. For the CDR3, the DNA is TGCAGTGCTGGACAGGGGGATTCACCCCTCCACTTT. Amino acids: CSAGQGDSPLHF.

This clonotype showed up many times. The V gene is TRBV6-6, the J gene TRBJ1-1; D is unclear. V was shortened by 5 bases and J by 11 bases, with 18 bases between the two germline ends. CDR3 length: 13 amino acids. Germline CDR1 reads MNHNY; CDR2 reads SVGAGI (reference sequence). DNA of the CDR3: TGTGCCAGCAGTACAAGAGCACCAAAAGGGGCTTTCTTT. This sequence encodes CASSTRAPKGAFF.

This clonotype was detected many times. The genes are TRBV12-3 or TRBV12-4 and TRBJ2-1; no clear D. V dropped 5 bases and J dropped 5 bases, with 7 bases sitting between them. CDR3 size: 12 residues. The CDR3 region has the DNA TGTGCCAGCAGTCTGACACACAATGAGCAGTTCTTC. Amino acids: CASSLTHNEQFF.

This clonotype was counted many times. The CDR3 nucleotides are TGTGCCAGCAGACTGACAGGGGACTATGGCTACACCTTC. This codes for CASRLTGDYGYTF. The chain links TRBV6-1 to TRBJ1-2; TRBD1 matches 8 bases. Germline V gene sequence: CDR1 MNHNS, CDR2 SASEGT. J gave up 3 bases and V 6 bases, and 3 bases lay outside the gene matches. The CDR3 loop spans 13 amino acids.

This clonotype showed up many times. The chain is built from TRBV20-1 and TRBJ2-3; D unresolved. There are 13 residues in the CDR3. Trimming stripped 0 bases from V and 3 bases from J, with 7 bases between. Germline V gives CDR1 DFQATT, CDR2 SNEGSKA (reference sequence). The CDR3 nucleotides are TGCAGTGCTAGAGAGTCTAGAACAGATACGCAGTATTTT. It encodes CSARESRTDTQYF.

This clonotype occurred many times. This sequence joins TRBV3-1 and TRBJ2-1, with 10 bases matching TRBD1. V shed 6 bases and J 8 bases; nucleotides not matched to a gene: 1. Per germline, CDR1 LGHDT and CDR2 YNNKEL (reference sequence). This CDR3 has 12 residues. The DNA for the CDR3 is TGTGCCAGCAGGACAGGGGGCGATGAGCAGTTCTTC. Encoded protein: CASRTGGDEQFF.

Ten or more counts support this clonotype. This chain uses TRBV6-2 or TRBV6-3 with TRBJ2-1; D is unclear. The germline V and J ends were trimmed by 5 bases and 10 bases, with 12 bases remaining between them. Germline V gene lookup returns CDR1 MNHEY and CDR2 SVGEGT. The CDR3 is 12 amino acids. CDR3 sequence: CASSNVGNEQFF. The DNA for the CDR3 is TGTGCCAGCAGTAACGTAGGTAACGAGCAGTTCTTC.

This clonotype showed up just a few times. This chain uses TRBV28 with TRBJ2-7, with 7 bases lining up with TRBD1. CDR1 and CDR2 (germline): MDHEN, SYDVKM. V lost 7 bases, J lost 3 bases, and 15 bases stayed unmatched. CDR3 length: 16 residues. This CDR3 reads CASTFGTAIPSYEQYF. The CDR3 DNA reads TGTGCCAGCACCTTTGGGACAGCTATACCAAGCTACGAGCAGTACTTC.

This clonotype has ten or more counts. V gene TRBV28 combines with J gene TRBJ1-1; possibly TRBD1 for D (5 bases). CDR1 is MDHEN and CDR2 is SYDVKM in the germline V gene. This CDR3 comprises 13 residues. V shed 3 bases and J shed 5 bases, with 10 bases lying between them. The CDR3 loop reads CASSLGGETEAFF. The DNA for the CDR3 is TGTGCCAGCAGTTTGGGGGGAGAAACTGAAGCTTTCTTT.